The present T cell receptor (beta chain) was sequenced within a study of post-analysis software for immune sequencing data. Study-wide results and limits: The five TRBV segments detected at higher frequency in patients than in controls included TRBV5-6, TRBV5-1 and TRBV20-1. Under F measure analysis, samples from one preparation batch co-clustered strongly. Multiple sclerosis was associated with a significant reduction in normalized Chao1 diversity relative to controls.

Comment on this clonotype: No antigen is known for it.

Unique molecular identifiers were carried by the TCR beta cDNA libraries. Between roughly 1 and 11 million T cells gave rise to around 500,000 cDNA molecules. TCRdb used MiXCR to reprocess the PCR reads, holding one entry per CDR3 protein. The repertoire holds approximately 730,000 distinct CDR3 sequences, just over 45% seen once, with 4% to 5% in the top ten. V was clipped by 4 bases and J by 8 bases; unmatched bases: 12. Germline V gene data show CDR1 as SEHNR and CDR2 as FQNEAQ (reference sequence). The CDR3 spans 15 residues. The clonotype comes from a girl aged 5-17 years with multiple sclerosis. The chain links TRBV7-9 to TRBJ1-2; 8 bases line up with TRBD1. Specimen: blood. CDR3 nucleotides: TGTGCCAGCAGCTCAGCAGGGGGCGCGATCTCCGGCTACACCTTC. Its translation: CASSSAGGAISGYTF.